The text below deals with one T cell receptor (beta chain). This CDR3 region has 17 residues. Germline values: CDR1 MDHEN, CDR2 SYDVKM. After removal of 7 bases from V and 7 bases from J, the junction contained 17 bases not matched to a gene. The sample belongs to a study of blood T cell repertoires in COVID-19. Per the original data handling: Reference gene primer amplification in the assay estimated nucleated cell counts. Sequencing used immunoSEQ multiplex PCR; TCRdb keeps in-frame clones, though not all of them. That table gives V, J and clone size, and the DNA gave D and trimming. Among 100,000 to 150,000 clones, around 89% were seen once, and the ten largest hold roughly 18%.

The specimen was peripheral blood. The source of this sequence is a man aged 45-65 years with active or convalescent COVID-19. This chain uses TRBV28 with TRBJ2-7; the match to TRBD1 covers 12 bases. The CDR3: CASISRWSGQGAGEQYF. The CDR3 nucleotides are TGTGCCAGCATTAGCCGTTGGTCGGGACAGGGGGCGGGAGAGCAGTACTTC.